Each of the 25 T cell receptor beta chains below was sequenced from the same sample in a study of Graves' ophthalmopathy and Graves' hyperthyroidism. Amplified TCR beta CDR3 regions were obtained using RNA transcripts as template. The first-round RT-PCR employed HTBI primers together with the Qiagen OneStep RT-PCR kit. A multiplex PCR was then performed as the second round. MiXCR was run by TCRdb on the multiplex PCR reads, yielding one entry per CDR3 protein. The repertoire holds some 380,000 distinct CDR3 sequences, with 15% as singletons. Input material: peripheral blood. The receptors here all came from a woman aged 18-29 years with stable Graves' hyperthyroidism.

CDR3 amino acids: CASTRQGAVSPLHF. The CDR3 nucleotides are TGTGCCAGCACCCGACAGGGGGCCGTTTCACCCCTCCACTTT. The V call is TRBV6-1, the J call TRBJ1-6, with 10 bases identical to TRBD1. The germline V gene encodes CDR1 MNHNS and CDR2 SASEGT. The V and J ends lost 7 bases and 9 bases, in that order; junction bases with no gene match: 6. The CDR3 contains 14 residues.

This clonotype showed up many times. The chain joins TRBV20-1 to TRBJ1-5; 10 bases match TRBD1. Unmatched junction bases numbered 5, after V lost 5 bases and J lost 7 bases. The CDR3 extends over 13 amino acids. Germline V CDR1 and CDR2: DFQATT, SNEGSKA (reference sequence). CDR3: CSARQGAGQPQHF. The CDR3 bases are TGCAGTGCTCGACAGGGGGCTGGGCAGCCCCAGCATTTT.

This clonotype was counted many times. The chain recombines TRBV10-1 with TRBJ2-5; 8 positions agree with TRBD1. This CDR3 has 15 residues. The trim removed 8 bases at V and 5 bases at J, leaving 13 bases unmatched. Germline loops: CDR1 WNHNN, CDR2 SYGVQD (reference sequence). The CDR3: CASASGTGIFETQYF. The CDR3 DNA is TGCGCCAGCGCCTCCGGGACAGGCATTTTCGAGACCCAGTACTTC.

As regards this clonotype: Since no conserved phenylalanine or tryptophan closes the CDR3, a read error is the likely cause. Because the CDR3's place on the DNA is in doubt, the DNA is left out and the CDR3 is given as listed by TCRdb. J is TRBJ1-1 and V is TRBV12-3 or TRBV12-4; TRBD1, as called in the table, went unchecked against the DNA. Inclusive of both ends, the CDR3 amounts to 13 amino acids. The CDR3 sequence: CASSPRTGSEACL.

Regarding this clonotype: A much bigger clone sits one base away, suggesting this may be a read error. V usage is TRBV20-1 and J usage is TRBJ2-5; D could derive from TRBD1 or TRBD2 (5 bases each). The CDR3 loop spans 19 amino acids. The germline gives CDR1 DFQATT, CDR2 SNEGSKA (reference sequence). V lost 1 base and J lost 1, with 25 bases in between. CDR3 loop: CSARVRGARIGTSQETQYF. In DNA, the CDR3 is TGCAGTGCTAGAGTGAGGGGAGCGAGGATAGGGACGAGCCAAGAGACCCAGTACTTC.

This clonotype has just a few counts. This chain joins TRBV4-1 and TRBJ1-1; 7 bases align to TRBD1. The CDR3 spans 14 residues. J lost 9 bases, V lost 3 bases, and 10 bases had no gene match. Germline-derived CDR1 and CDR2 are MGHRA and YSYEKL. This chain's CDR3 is CASSQLFVGQKAFF. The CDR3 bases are TGCGCCAGCAGCCAGCTATTCGTGGGACAGAAAGCTTTCTTT.

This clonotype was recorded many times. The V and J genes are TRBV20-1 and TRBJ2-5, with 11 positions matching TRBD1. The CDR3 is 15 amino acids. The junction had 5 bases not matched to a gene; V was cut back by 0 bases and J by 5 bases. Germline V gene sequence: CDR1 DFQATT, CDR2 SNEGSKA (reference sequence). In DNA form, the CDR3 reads TGCAGTGCTAGAGACGGACAGGGGGCTGTGGAGACCCAGTACTTC. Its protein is CSARDGQGAVETQYF.

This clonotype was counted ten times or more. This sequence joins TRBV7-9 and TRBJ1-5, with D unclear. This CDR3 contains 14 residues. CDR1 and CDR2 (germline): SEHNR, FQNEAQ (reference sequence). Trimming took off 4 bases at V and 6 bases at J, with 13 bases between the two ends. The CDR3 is CASSSTTSFQPQHF. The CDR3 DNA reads TGTGCCAGCAGCTCCACAACAAGTTTTCAGCCCCAGCATTTT.

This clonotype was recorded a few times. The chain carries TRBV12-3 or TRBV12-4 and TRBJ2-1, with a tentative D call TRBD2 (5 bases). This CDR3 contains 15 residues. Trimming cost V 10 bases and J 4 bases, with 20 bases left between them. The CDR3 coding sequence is TGTGCCACCGAGAGGAGCGGTTCCCTTTACAATGAGCAGTTCTTC. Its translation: CATERSGSLYNEQFF.

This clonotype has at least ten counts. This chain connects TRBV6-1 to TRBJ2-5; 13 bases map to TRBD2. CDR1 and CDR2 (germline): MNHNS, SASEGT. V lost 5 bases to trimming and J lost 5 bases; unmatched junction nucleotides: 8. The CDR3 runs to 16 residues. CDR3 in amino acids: CASSPGGLAGRETQYF. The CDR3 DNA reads TGTGCCAGCAGTCCAGGGGGACTAGCGGGGAGGGAGACCCAGTACTTC.

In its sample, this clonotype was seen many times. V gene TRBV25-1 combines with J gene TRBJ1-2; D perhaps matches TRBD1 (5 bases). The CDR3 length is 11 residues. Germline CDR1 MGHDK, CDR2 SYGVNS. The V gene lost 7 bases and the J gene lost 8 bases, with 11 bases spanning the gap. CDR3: CASTKGEGYTF. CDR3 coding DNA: TGTGCCAGCACCAAAGGGGAAGGCTACACCTTC.

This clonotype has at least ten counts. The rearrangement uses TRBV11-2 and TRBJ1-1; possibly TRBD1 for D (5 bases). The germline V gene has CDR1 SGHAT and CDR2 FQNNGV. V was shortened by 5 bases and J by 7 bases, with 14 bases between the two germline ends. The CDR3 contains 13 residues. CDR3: CASSPGFENEAFF. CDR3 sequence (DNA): TGTGCCAGCAGCCCAGGGTTTGAAAATGAAGCTTTCTTT.

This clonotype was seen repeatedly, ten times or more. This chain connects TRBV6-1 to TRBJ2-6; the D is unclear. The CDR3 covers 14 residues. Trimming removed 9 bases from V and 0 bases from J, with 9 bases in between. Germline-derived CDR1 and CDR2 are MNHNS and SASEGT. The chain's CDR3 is CASSKASGANVLTF. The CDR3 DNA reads TGTGCCAGTTCAAAGGCCTCTGGGGCCAACGTCCTGACTTTC.

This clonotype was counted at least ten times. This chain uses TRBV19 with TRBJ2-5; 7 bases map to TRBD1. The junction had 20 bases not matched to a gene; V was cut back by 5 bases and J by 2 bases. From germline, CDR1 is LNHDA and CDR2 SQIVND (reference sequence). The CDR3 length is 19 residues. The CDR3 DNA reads TGTGCCAGTAGTTCCTCATCCCATAGGTTTCGGACAGGTCAAGAGACCCAGTACTTC. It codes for CASSSSSHRFRTGQETQYF. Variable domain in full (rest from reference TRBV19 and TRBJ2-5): DGGITQSPKYLFRKEGQNVTLSCEQNLNHDAMYWYRQDPGQGLRLIYYSQIVNDFQKGDIAEGYSVSREKKESFPLTVTSAQKNPTAFYLCASSSSSHRFRTGQETQYFGPGTRLLVL.

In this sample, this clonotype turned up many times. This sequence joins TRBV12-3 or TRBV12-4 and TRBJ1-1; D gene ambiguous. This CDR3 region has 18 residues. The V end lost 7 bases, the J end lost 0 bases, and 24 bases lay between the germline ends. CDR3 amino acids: CASTLNLSGLSMNTEAFF. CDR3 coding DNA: TGTGCCAGCACCCTAAACCTCTCTGGGCTTTCCATGAACACTGAAGCTTTCTTT.

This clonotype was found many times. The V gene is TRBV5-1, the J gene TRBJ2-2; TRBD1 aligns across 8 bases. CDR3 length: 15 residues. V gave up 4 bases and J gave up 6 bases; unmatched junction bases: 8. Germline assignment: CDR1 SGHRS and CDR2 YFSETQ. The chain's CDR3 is CASSTGQGLAGELFF. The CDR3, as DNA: TGCGCCAGCAGCACCGGACAGGGTTTGGCCGGGGAGCTGTTTTTT.

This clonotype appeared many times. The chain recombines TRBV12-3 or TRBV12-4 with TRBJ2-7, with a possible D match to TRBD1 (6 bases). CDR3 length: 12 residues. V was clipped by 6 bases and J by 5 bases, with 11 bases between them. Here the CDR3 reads CASRTQGHEQYF. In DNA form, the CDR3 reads TGTGCCAGCAGAACACAGGGTCACGAGCAGTACTTC.

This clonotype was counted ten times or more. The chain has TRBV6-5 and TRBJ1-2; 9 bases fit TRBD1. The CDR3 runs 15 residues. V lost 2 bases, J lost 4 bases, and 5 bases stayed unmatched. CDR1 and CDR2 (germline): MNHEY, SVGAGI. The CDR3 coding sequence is TGTGCCAGCAGTTACGAGGGGACAGGGCTCTATGGCTACACCTTC. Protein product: CASSYEGTGLYGYTF.

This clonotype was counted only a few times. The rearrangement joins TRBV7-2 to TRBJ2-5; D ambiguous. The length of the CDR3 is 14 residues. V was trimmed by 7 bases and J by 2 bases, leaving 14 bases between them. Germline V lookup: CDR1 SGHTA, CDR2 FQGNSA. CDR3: CASKTTRLQETQYF. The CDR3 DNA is TGTGCCAGCAAGACAACCCGTTTACAAGAGACCCAGTACTTC.

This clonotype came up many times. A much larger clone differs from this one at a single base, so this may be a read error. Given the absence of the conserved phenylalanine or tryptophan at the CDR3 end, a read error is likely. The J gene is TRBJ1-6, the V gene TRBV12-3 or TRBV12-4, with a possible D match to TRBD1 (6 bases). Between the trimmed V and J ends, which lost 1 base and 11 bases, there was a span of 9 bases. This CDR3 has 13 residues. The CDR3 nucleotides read TGTGCCAGCAGTTTAGGAACAGGGCCACCCCTCCACCTT. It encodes CASSLGTGPPLHL.

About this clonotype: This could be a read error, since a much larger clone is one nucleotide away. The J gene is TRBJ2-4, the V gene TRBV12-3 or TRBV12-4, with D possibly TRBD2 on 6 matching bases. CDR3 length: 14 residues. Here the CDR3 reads CASSPGGAFNEKFF. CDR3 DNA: TGTGCCAGCAGCCCTGGAGGGGCATTCAATGAGAAGTTCTTC.

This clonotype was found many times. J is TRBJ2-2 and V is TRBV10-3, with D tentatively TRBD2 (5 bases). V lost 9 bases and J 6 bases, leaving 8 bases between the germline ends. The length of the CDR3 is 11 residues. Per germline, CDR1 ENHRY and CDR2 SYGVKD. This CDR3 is CAMLGAGELFF. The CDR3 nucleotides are TGTGCCATGCTCGGGGCCGGGGAGCTGTTTTTT.

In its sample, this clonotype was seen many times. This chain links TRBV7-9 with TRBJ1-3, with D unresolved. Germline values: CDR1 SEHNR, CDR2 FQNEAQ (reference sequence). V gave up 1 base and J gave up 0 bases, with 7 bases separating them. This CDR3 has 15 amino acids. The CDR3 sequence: CASSLGEYSGNTIYF. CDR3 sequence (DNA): TGTGCCAGCAGCTTAGGGGAGTACTCTGGAAACACCATATATTTT.

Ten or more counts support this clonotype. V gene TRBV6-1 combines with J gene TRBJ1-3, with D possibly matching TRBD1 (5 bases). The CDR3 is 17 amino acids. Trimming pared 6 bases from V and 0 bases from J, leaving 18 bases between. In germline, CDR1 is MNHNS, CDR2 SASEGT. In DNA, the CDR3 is TGTGCCAGCAGCGCAGGGAGTCTGTTAAGCTCTGGAAACACCATATATTTT. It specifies CASSAGSLLSSGNTIYF.

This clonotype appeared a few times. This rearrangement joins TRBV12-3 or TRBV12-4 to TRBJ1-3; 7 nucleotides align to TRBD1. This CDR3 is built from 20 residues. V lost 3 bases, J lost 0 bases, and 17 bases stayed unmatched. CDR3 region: CASSFAAGTAEETSGNTIYF. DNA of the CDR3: TGTGCCAGCAGTTTCGCCGCCGGGACAGCAGAAGAAACCTCTGGAAACACCATATATTTT.